What follows are 22 T cell receptor beta chains derived from one specimen sequenced in a study of T cell responses to AZD1222 COVID-19 vaccine. Profiled with immunoSEQ multiplex PCR; TCRdb holds only in-frame clones, not every one. This sample has tens of thousands of clones, with roughly 84% found just once. This specimen was peripheral blood, taken on day 0 of AZD1222 vaccination. The receptors were sampled from an adult in good health.

This chain connects TRBV6-2 or TRBV6-3 to TRBJ1-6, with unresolved D. Trimming pared 5 bases from V and 9 bases from J, leaving 8 bases between. Germline CDR1 and CDR2: MNHEY and SVGEGT. The CDR3 contains 12 residues. The CDR3 DNA sequence: TGTGCCAGCAGTCTTCCTTTTTCACCCCTCCACTTT. Protein: CASSLPFSPLHF.

The chain links TRBV3-1 (or the pseudogene TRBV3-2) to TRBJ2-2, with D unclear. CDR1 LGHDT and CDR2 YNNKEL come from the germline V gene (reference sequence). The V end was cut by 8 bases, the J end by 1 base, with 11 bases between. The CDR3 length is 14 residues. In DNA form, the CDR3 reads TGTGCCAGCCGCCCAATAGGGAACACCGGGGAGCTGTTTTTT. Its translation: CASRPIGNTGELFF.

The chain couples TRBV25-1 to TRBJ1-1; the D gene is possibly TRBD1 (6 bases). V was clipped by 0 bases and J by 0 bases, with 11 bases between them. The germline V gene encodes CDR1 MGHDK and CDR2 SYGVNS. CDR3 length: 16 amino acids. The CDR3 is CASSEYWGGLNTEAFF. The DNA of the CDR3 is TGTGCCAGCAGTGAATATTGGGGGGGGCTGAACACTGAAGCTTTCTTT. Variable domain in full (rest from reference TRBV25-1 and TRBJ1-1): EADIYQTPRYLVIGTGKKITLECSQTMGHDKMYWYQQDPGMELHLIHYSYGVNSTEKGDLSSESTVSRIRTEHFPLTLESARPSHTSQYLCASSEYWGGLNTEAFFGQGTRLTVV.

The rearrangement links TRBV7-2 to TRBJ1-1; D remains ambiguous. This CDR3 has 13 residues. Germline loops: CDR1 SGHTA, CDR2 FQGNSA. The V end was cut by 4 bases, the J end by 0 bases, with 6 bases between. The CDR3 sequence: CASSSDVNTEAFF. The CDR3 coding sequence is TGTGCCAGCAGCTCGGACGTGAACACTGAAGCTTTCTTT.

This chain connects TRBV28 to TRBJ1-2, with D unresolved. Germline loops: CDR1 MDHEN, CDR2 SYDVKM. Trimming took 7 bases from V and 4 from J, leaving 10 bases between them. The CDR3 consists of 12 residues. Written as DNA, the CDR3 is TGTGCCAGCAACCTTAGGTCCTATGGCTACACCTTC. It translates to CASNLRSYGYTF.

The chain carries TRBV19 and TRBJ2-5; the D call may be TRBD1 or TRBD2 (5 bases each). Germline V gene data show CDR1 as LNHDA and CDR2 as SQIVND (reference sequence). V lost 6 bases and J lost 1, with 9 bases in between. This CDR3 is 13 amino acids long. The CDR3 sequence is CASRPGAQETQYF. Here the CDR3 DNA reads TGTGCCAGTAGGCCCGGGGCCCAAGAGACCCAGTACTTC.

The CDR3 sequence: CASSAFRERSTEAFF. The CDR3 DNA is TGTGCCAGTAGTGCGTTCCGGGAAAGATCCACTGAAGCTTTCTTT. The chain is built from TRBV19 and TRBJ1-1, with D unresolved. The CDR3 is 15 residues long. CDR1 is LNHDA and CDR2 is SQIVND in the germline V gene (reference sequence). The germline V and J ends were trimmed by 5 bases and 4 bases, with 17 bases remaining between them.

The chain couples TRBV24-1 to TRBJ2-1, with D possibly being TRBD1 (6 bases). Trimming stripped 3 bases from V and 0 bases from J, with 11 bases between. In germline, CDR1 is KGHDR, CDR2 SFDVKD. The CDR3 totals 16 residues. CDR3 region: CATSDPGAGSYNEQFF. CDR3 in DNA: TGTGCCACCAGTGATCCAGGGGCCGGCTCCTACAATGAGCAGTTCTTC.

The chain has TRBV19 and TRBJ2-7; TRBD2 matches at 12 bases. The length of the CDR3 is 17 residues. Germline CDR1 LNHDA, CDR2 SQIVND (reference sequence). J lost 2 bases, V lost 6 bases, and 11 bases had no gene match. The CDR3 is CASSILSRTSGAYEQYF. DNA for the CDR3: TGTGCCAGTAGCATTTTGAGTCGGACTAGCGGGGCCTACGAGCAGTACTTC.

The rearrangement uses TRBV10-3 and TRBJ2-3; D is possibly TRBD2 (6 bases). The CDR3 totals 15 residues. Germline V CDR1 and CDR2: ENHRY, SYGVKD. Trimming removed 3 bases at V and 2 bases at J, with 12 bases between. The CDR3 loop reads CAISEGSGHTDTQYF. Written as DNA, the CDR3 is TGTGCCATCAGTGAAGGTAGCGGACACACAGATACGCAGTATTTT.

This chain joins TRBV27 and TRBJ1-6, with D possibly TRBD1 on 5 matching bases. Germline-derived CDR1 and CDR2 are MNHEY and SMNVEV (reference sequence). The length of the CDR3 is 14 residues. V gave up 6 bases and J gave up 5 bases, with 11 bases separating them. CDR3 protein: CASRSGGDNSPLHF. In DNA, the CDR3 is TGTGCCAGCAGATCGGGGGGAGATAATTCACCCCTCCACTTT.

This clone was observed once. The chain recombines TRBV2 with TRBJ2-6; D unclear. CDR3 length: 15 residues. Germline assignment: CDR1 SNHLY and CDR2 FYNNEI. V lost 2 bases and J lost 0, with 5 bases in between. This CDR3 is CASSEIRSGANVLTF. The DNA for the CDR3 is TGTGCCAGCAGTGAAATCCGCTCTGGGGCCAACGTCCTGACTTTC.

This chain uses TRBV6-4 with TRBJ2-7, with 11 bases matching TRBD2. This CDR3 is built from 20 residues. Germline CDR1 is MRHNA and CDR2 is SNTAGT. V lost 6 bases to trimming and J lost 0 bases; unmatched junction nucleotides: 19. CDR3 loop: CASRDGGTSGRGGNSYEQYV. The CDR3 DNA follows: TGTGCCAGCAGGGACGGTGGGACTAGCGGAAGGGGAGGGAACTCCTACGAGCAGTACGTC.

The chain combines TRBV18 with TRBJ1-1; 7 nucleotides line up with TRBD1. The CDR3 covers 14 residues. In germline, CDR1 is KGHSH, CDR2 LQKENI. The junction had 2 bases not matched to a gene; V was cut back by 3 bases and J by 1 base. The CDR3 loop is CASSPGQRNTEAFF. DNA of the CDR3: TGTGCCAGCTCACCGGGACAGCGGAACACTGAAGCTTTCTTT.

The chain combines TRBV4-3 with TRBJ1-6, with D tentatively TRBD1 (5 bases). The CDR3 covers 17 residues. V shed 1 base and J shed 0 bases, with 10 bases lying between them. The germline V gene has CDR1 LGHNA and CDR2 YSLEER. The CDR3 sequence: CASSQGRGNSYNSPLHF. For the CDR3, the DNA is TGCGCCAGCAGCCAAGGTCGGGGGAACTCCTATAATTCACCCCTCCACTTT.

This clone was counted once. The rearrangement joins TRBV24-1 to TRBJ2-1; D is possibly TRBD1 (6 bases). Germline V CDR1 and CDR2: KGHDR, SFDVKD. The CDR3 length is 15 residues. Trimming removed 4 bases at V and 7 bases at J, with 16 bases between. The CDR3 DNA sequence: TGTGCCACCAGTGACCCACAGGGCTCCCTAAATGAGCAGTTCTTC. Its protein is CATSDPQGSLNEQFF.

CDR3 protein: CASSPDLTDTQYF. The CDR3 DNA follows: TGTGCCAGCAGCCCGGACCTCACAGATACGCAGTATTTT. The genes are TRBV3-1 (or the pseudogene TRBV3-2) and TRBJ2-3; no clear D gene. V gave up 4 bases and J gave up 2 bases, with 7 bases separating them. This CDR3 has 13 residues. Per germline, CDR1 LGHDT and CDR2 YNNKEL (reference sequence).

The chain joins TRBV28 to TRBJ1-1; tentative D call: TRBD1 (5 bases). The length of the CDR3 is 15 residues. V shed 1 base and J shed 11 bases, with 20 bases lying between them. The germline gives CDR1 MDHEN, CDR2 SYDVKM. Here the CDR3 DNA reads TGTGCCAGCAGTTTATCAGTCTGGGGCGGGGGGAAGGCTTTCTTT. Protein: CASSLSVWGGGKAFF. Together with reference TRBV28 and TRBJ1-1, the CDR3 gives the full variable domain: DVKVTQSSRYLVKRTGEKVFLECVQDMDHENMFWYRQDPGLGLRLIYFSYDVKMKEKGDIPEGYSVSREKKERFSLILESASTNQTSMYLCASSLSVWGGGKAFFGQGTRLTVV.

The V and J genes are TRBV30 and TRBJ1-6, with no clear D. The germline V gene has CDR1 GTSNPN and CDR2 SVGIG (reference sequence). The ends were cut back, 3 bases at V and 4 bases at J, with 7 bases in the middle. The CDR3 runs 13 residues. CDR3 amino acids: CAWRVGYNSPLHF. The CDR3 nucleotides are TGTGCCTGGAGGGTGGGATATAATTCACCCCTCCACTTT.

This chain uses TRBV2 with TRBJ1-5; TRBD1 matches 7 bases. The germline V gene has CDR1 SNHLY and CDR2 FYNNEI. This CDR3 is 16 amino acids long. V shed 4 bases and J 3 bases; nucleotides not matched to a gene: 9. For the CDR3, the DNA is TGTGCCAGCAGTGGAAACAGGGGATCCCACAATCAGCCCCAGCATTTT. It codes for CASSGNRGSHNQPQHF.

The chain recombines TRBV6-5 with TRBJ1-1; D uncertain. V lost 4 bases to trimming and J lost 0 bases, with 15 bases between them. The CDR3 loop spans 16 amino acids. CDR1 and CDR2 (germline): MNHEY, SVGAGI. CDR3 protein: CASSLGGPVMNTEAFF. DNA for the CDR3: TGTGCCAGCAGTTTAGGAGGACCTGTTATGAACACTGAAGCTTTCTTT.

The CDR3 protein is CASRDLRGQPQHF. CDR3 coding DNA: TGTGCCAGCAGGGACCTAAGAGGTCAGCCCCAGCATTTT. The rearrangement joins TRBV28 to TRBJ1-5, with D unclear. The CDR3 contains 13 residues. Germline-derived CDR1 and CDR2 are MDHEN and SYDVKM. V was clipped by 6 bases and J by 6 bases, with 12 bases between them.